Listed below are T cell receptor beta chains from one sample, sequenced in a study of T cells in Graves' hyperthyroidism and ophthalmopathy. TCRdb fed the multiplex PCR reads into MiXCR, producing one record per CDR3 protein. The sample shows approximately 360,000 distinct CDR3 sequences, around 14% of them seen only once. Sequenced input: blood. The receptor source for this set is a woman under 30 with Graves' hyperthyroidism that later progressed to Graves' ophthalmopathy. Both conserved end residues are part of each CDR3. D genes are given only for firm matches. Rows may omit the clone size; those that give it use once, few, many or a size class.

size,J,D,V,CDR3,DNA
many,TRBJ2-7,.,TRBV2,CASSELGTGAFYEQYF,TGTGCCAGCAGTGAACTCGGTACAGGAGCATTCTACGAGCAGTACTTC
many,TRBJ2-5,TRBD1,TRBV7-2,CASSYGTEPQETQYF,TGTGCCAGCAGTTACGGGACAGAGCCCCAAGAGACCCAGTACTTC
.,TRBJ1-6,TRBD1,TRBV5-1,CASSLVGRQGRDGSPLHF,TGCGCCAGCAGCTTGGTTGGGAGACAGGGGAGAGATGGTTCACCCCTCCACTTT
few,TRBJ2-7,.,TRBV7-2,CASSSRRGSGYEQYF,TGTGCCAGCAGCTCGAGGCGCGGGTCGGGATACGAGCAGTACTTC
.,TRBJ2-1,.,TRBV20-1,CSARGRADNEQFF,TGCAGTGCTAGGGGCCGGGCGGACAATGAGCAGTTCTTC
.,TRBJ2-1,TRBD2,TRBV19,CASTPGGGRTYNEQFF,TGTGCCAGTACCCCGGGGGGCGGGAGGACCTACAATGAGCAGTTCTTC
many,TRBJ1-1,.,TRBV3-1,CASSQGQANTEAFF,TGTGCCAGCAGCCAGGGGCAGGCGAACACTGAAGCTTTCTTT
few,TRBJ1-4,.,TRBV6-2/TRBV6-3,CASSAMSPGNLFF,TGTGCCAGCAGCGCTATGTCGCCGGGAAATCTGTTTTTT
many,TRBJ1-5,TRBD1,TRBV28,CASTHRGGLINQPQHF,TGTGCCAGCACCCACAGGGGAGGGTTGATTAATCAGCCCCAGCATTTT
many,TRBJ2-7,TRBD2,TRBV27,CASSSIAGFSYEQYF,TGTGCCAGCAGTTCCATAGCGGGGTTCTCCTACGAGCAGTACTTC
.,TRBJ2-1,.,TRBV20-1,CSASRGGDYNEQFF,TGCAGTGCTAGTAGAGGGGGGGATTACAATGAGCAGTTCTTC
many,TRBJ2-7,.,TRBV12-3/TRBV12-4,CASSLRWVYEQYF,TGTGCCAGCAGCCTTAGATGGGTTTACGAGCAGTACTTC
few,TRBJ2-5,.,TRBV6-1,CASSDGTLETQYF,TGTGCCAGCAGTGATGGGACGTTGGAGACCCAGTACTTC
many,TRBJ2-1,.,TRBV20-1,CSADDSSSYNEQFF,TGCAGTGCTGACGACAGTAGCTCCTACAATGAGCAGTTCTTC
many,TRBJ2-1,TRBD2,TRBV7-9,CASSLGRLARWEYNEQFF,TGTGCCAGCAGCTTAGGCCGACTAGCGCGGTGGGAATACAATGAGCAGTTCTTC
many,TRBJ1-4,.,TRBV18,CASSPSNEKLFF,TGTGCCAGCTCACCCTCCAATGAAAAACTGTTTTTT
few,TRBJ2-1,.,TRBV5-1,CASAGFTDEQFF,TGCGCCAGCGCCGGATTTACGGATGAGCAGTTCTTC
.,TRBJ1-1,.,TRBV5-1,CTSSREGRGSNTEAFF,TGCACCAGCAGTCGGGAGGGCCGGGGTTCGAACACTGAAGCTTTCTTT
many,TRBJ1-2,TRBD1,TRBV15,CATSREGDRVSNYGYTF,TGTGCCACCAGCAGAGAAGGGGACAGGGTATCTAACTATGGCTACACCTTC
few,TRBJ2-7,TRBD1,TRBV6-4,CASSDYSRDREGYEQYF,TGTGCCAGCAGTGACTATTCCCGGGACAGGGAAGGCTACGAGCAGTACTTC
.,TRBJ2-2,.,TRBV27,CASSLKGLRDPNTGELFF,TGTGCCAGCAGTTTAAAAGGTTTACGGGACCCGAACACCGGGGAGCTGTTTTTT
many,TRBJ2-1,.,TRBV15,CATSRGAAYNEQFF,TGTGCCACCAGCAGGGGGGCGGCTTACAATGAGCAGTTCTTC
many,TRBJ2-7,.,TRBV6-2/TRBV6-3,CASRDHRARDEQYF,TGTGCCAGCAGAGATCACAGGGCGAGGGACGAGCAGTACTTC
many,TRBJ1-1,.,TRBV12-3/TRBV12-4,CASSHRDDTEAFF,TGTGCCAGCAGTCACAGGGATGACACTGAAGCTTTCTTT